This TCR beta chain was found in a study of cytomegalovirus exposure and HLA in healthy donors. At the level of the study: The 120 or so validation repertoires, a later analysis reported, used the same platform as the approximately 700 first-cohort repertoires. Notes on the study in general: The finding came from a later analysis; first-cohort TCR clusters tended to co-occur in the roughly 120 validation repertoires. Cytomegalovirus association was assigned to more than 150 TCR beta chains.

The donors belonged to the roughly 130-subject validation cohort, separate from the roughly 670-subject first cohort. Clones were read by immunoSEQ multiplex PCR, and TCRdb kept only the in-frame ones, dropping some. The repertoire holds about 130,000 clones, approximately 94% seen once, with roughly 1.2% in the top ten. Concerning this clone itself: Its cognate antigen is unknown.

The sample taken for sequencing was PBMCs. This TCR derives from a woman between 18 and 30 years old in good health and CMV-seronegative.

Written as DNA, the CDR3 is TGCGCCAGCAGTCCATACGGGACACAGGAACCCTACGAGCAGTACTTC. Its protein product is CASSPYGTQEPYEQYF. The chain links TRBV5-1 to TRBJ2-7, with D possibly being TRBD1 (6 bases). Germline V gene lookup returns CDR1 SGHRS and CDR2 YFSETQ. V was cut by 5 bases and J by 2 bases, with 20 bases left in between. The CDR3 is 16 amino acids. Full variable domain (missing parts from reference TRBV5-1 and TRBJ2-7): KAGVTQTPRYLIKTRGQQVTLSCSPISGHRSVSWYQQTPGQGLQFLFEYFSETQRNKGNFPGRFSGRQFSNSRSEMNVSTLELGDSALYLCASSPYGTQEPYEQYFGPGTRLTVT.